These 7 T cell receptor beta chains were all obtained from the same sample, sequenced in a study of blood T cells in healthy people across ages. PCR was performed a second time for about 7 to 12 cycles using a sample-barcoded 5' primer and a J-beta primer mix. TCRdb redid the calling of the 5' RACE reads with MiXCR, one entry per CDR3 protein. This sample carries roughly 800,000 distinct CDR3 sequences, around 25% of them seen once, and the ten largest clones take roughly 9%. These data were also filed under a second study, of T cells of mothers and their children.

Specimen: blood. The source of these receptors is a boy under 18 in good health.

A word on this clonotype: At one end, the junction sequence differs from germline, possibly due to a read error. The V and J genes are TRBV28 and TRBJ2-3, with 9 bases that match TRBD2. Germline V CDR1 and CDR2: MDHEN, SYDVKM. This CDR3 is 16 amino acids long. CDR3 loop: CACSLAAGGSWDTQYF. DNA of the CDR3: TGTGCCTGCAGTTTAGCAGCGGGAGGTTCATGGGATACGCAGTATTTT.

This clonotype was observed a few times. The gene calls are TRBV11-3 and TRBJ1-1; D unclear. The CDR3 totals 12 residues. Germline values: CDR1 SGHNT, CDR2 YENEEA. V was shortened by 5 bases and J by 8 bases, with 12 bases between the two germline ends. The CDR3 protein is CASSQGRLEAFF. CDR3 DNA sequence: TGTGCCAGCAGCCAAGGACGGTTAGAAGCTTTCTTT.

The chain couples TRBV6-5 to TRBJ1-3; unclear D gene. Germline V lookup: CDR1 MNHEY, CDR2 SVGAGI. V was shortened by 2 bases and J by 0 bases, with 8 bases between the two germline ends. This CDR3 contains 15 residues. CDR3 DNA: TGTGCCAGCAGTTACCGCGTTGACTCTGGAAACACCATATATTTT. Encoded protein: CASSYRVDSGNTIYF.

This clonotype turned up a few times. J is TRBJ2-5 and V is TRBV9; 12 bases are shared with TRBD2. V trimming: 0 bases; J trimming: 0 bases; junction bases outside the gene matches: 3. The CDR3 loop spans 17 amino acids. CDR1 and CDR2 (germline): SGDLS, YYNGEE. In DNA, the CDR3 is TGTGCCAGCAGCGTAGGGCTAGCGGGGGGGAACCAAGAGACCCAGTACTTC. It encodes CASSVGLAGGNQETQYF.

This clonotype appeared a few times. Here the CDR3 DNA reads TGTGCCAGCAGCAAATCGGGACTAGCGGGACAAGAGACCCAGTACTTC. It yields the protein CASSKSGLAGQETQYF. This chain joins TRBV9 and TRBJ2-5, with 13 bases fitting TRBD2. CDR1 is SGDLS and CDR2 is YYNGEE in the germline V gene. With V trimmed by 4 bases and J by 2 bases, 5 bases remained unmatched. This CDR3 contains 16 residues.

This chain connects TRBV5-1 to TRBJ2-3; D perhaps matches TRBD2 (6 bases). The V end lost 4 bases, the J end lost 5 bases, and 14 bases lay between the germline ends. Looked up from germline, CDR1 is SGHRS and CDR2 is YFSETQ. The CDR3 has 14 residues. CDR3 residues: CASSIRESIDTQYF. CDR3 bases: TGCGCCAGCAGCATCCGGGAGTCGATAGATACGCAGTATTTT.

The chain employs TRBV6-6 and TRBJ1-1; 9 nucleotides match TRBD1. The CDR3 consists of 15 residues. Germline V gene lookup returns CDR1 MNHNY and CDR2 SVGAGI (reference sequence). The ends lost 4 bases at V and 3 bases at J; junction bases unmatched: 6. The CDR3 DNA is TGTGCCAGCAGTTCCCATAGGACAGGGGACACTGAAGCTTTCTTT. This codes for CASSSHRTGDTEAFF.